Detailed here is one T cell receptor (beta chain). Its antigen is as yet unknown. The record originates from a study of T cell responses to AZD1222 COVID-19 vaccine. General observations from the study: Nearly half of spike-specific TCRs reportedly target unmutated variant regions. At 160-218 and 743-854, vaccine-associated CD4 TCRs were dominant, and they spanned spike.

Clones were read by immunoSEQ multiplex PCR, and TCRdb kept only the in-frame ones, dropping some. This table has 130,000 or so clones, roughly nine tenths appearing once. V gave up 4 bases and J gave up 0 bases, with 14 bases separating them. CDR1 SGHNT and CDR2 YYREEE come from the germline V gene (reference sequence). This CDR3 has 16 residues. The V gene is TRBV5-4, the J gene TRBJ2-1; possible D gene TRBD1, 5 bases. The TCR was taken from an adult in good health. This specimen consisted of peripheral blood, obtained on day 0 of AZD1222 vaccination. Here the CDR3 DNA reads TGTGCCAGCAGCCCACAGGCTAGGAGCTCCTACAATGAGCAGTTCTTC. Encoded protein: CASSPQARSSYNEQFF. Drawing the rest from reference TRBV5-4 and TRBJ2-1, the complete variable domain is ETGVTQSPTHLIKTRGQQVTLRCSSQSGHNTVSWYQQALGQGPQFIFQYYREEENGRGNFPPRFSGLQFPNYSSELNVNALELDDSALYLCASSPQARSSYNEQFFGPGTRLTVL.